This record covers a single T cell receptor (beta chain). This sample stems from a study of blood T cell repertoires in COVID-19. Study as a whole: There were acute and convalescent COVID-19 samples, and they came from the United States, Italy and Spain. Nucleic acid was either cDNA or gDNA, and it came from T cells, B-cell-depleted T cells, or PBMCs.

Trimming shortened V by 7 bases and J by 4 bases, and 12 bases separated the two germline ends. CDR1 and CDR2 from the germline V gene are SGDLS and YYNGEE. The CDR3 length is 13 residues. Seattle patients were enrolled during active infection and followed longitudinally. Per the authors' pipeline: Estimation of nucleated cell counts was performed using reference gene primer amplification. Repertoires were generated with immunoSEQ multiplex PCR, while TCRdb's copy carries only in-frame clones and drops some. V and J calls and clone size are copied from that table; D and trimming were computed from the DNA. The repertoire consists of 250,000 to 300,000 clones, with 80% to 90% occurring once and the leading ten covering more than 10%.

This chain joins TRBV9 and TRBJ2-1; maybe TRBD2 (7 bases). Sequencing was done on a sample of peripheral blood. This receptor was identified in a woman between 25 and 40 years old with COVID-19, enrolled during active disease. This CDR3 reads CASGRGIYNEQFF. In nucleotides, the CDR3 is TGTGCCAGCGGGAGGGGGATTTACAATGAGCAGTTCTTC.